This T cell receptor beta chain originates from a study of T cell clonality in common variable immunodeficiency. Points from the study as a whole: Repertoire-complication correlations in CVID were limited by patient heterogeneity. CVID subjects showed higher TCRbeta clonality than healthy controls.

This clone appeared many times. Antigen unknown. The CDR3 goes on 3 residues after the read ends, and that part is filled in from the germline J gene. Profiled with immunoSEQ multiplex PCR; TCRdb holds only in-frame clones, not every one. The sample includes about 40,000 clones, none of them occurring once. The CDR3 extends over 13 amino acids. Germline V gives CDR1 SEHNR, CDR2 FQNEAQ (reference sequence). V lost 8 bases, J lost 4 bases, and 1 base stayed unmatched. The V call is TRBV7-9, the J call TRBJ1-4; TRBD1 matches at 10 bases. This clonotype was sampled from a person aged 18 to 70 in good health. The sample taken for sequencing was peripheral blood mononuclear cells. Here the CDR3 reads CASRDRGNEKLFF. The sequenced part of the CDR3 DNA is TGTGCCAGCCGGGACAGGGGTAATGAAAAA. Complete variable domain (other parts from reference TRBV7-9 and TRBJ1-4): DTGVSQNPRHKITKRGQNVTFRCDPISEHNRLYWYRQTLGQGPEFLTYFQNEAQLEKSRLLSDRFSAERPKGSFSTLEIQRTEQGDSAMYLCASRDRGNEKLFFGSGTQLSVL.